This T cell receptor (beta chain) was retrieved from a study of T cell responses to AZD1222 COVID-19 vaccine. Some clones are missing from TCRdb's copy, which holds only in-frame ones; the method was immunoSEQ multiplex PCR. The sample has fewer than 200,000 clones, roughly 92% seen once; the top ten hold around 1.6%. The CDR3 contains 15 residues. Trimming stripped 1 base from V and 7 bases from J, with 16 bases between. Germline V CDR1 and CDR2: SGHTA, FQGTGA. Sequenced here: peripheral blood, sampled 28 days after the second AZD1222 dose. This receptor was obtained from an adult who received the AZD1222 COVID-19 vaccine. V gene TRBV7-3 combines with J gene TRBJ1-2; no firm D call. This CDR3 is CASSLNPGRTGGYTF. CDR3 bases: TGTGCCAGCAGCTTAAACCCCGGGCGTACGGGTGGCTACACCTTC.